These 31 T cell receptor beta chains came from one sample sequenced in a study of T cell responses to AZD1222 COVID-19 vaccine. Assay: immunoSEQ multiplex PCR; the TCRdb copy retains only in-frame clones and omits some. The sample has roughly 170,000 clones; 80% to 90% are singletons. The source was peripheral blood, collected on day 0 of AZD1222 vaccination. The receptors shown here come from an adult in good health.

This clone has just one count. CDR3: CASSEAGISYGYTF. CDR3 DNA sequence: TGTGCCAGCAGTGAAGCAGGGATTTCGTATGGCTACACCTTC. The gene calls are TRBV6-1 and TRBJ1-2; D call uncertain. Trimming took off 0 bases at V and 5 bases at J, with 10 bases between the two ends. The CDR3 length is 14 residues. CDR1 is MNHNS and CDR2 is SASEGT in the germline V gene.

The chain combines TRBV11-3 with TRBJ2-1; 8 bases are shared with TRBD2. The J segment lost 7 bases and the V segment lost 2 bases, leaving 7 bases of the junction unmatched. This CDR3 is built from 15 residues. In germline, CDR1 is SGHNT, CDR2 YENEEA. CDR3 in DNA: TGTGCCAGCAGCTTACGATTGGCGGGGGGTAATGAGCAGTTCTTC. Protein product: CASSLRLAGGNEQFF.

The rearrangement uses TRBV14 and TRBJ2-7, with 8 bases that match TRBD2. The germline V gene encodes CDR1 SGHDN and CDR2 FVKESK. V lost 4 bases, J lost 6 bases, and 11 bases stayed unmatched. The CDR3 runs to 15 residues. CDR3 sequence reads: CASSLRAGAPAEQYF. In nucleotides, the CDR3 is TGTGCCAGCAGCCTCCGAGCGGGAGCCCCAGCCGAGCAGTACTTC.

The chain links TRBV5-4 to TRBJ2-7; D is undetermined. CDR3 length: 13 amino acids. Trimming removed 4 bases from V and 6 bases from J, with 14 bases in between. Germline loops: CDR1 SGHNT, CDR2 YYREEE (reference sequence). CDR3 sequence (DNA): TGTGCCAGCAGCCCAACTCAAATAGGCGAGCAGTACTTC. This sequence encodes CASSPTQIGEQYF.

The CDR3 nucleotides read TGTGCCAGCAGCCAACAGGGTGTAAATTACAATGAGCAGTTCTTC. It translates to CASSQQGVNYNEQFF. V gene TRBV6-6 combines with J gene TRBJ2-1; TRBD1 might be the D (6 bases). Germline V gives CDR1 MNHNY, CDR2 SVGAGI (reference sequence). Trimming removed 6 bases at V and 4 bases at J, with 16 bases between. This CDR3 has 15 amino acids.

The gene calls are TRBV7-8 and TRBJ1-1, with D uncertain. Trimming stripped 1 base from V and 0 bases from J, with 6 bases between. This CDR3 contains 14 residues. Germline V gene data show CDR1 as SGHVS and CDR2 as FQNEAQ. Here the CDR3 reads CASSLGWMNTEAFF. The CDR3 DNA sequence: TGTGCCAGCAGCTTAGGTTGGATGAACACTGAAGCTTTCTTT.

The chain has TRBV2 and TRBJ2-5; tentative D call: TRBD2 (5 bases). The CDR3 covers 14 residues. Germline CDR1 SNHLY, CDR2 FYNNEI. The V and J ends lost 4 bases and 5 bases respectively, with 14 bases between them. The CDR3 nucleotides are TGTGCCAGCAGTGGAGAATTGGGCGGGGAGACCCAGTACTTC. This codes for CASSGELGGETQYF. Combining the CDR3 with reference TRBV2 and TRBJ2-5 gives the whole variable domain EPEVTQTPSHQVTQMGQEVILRCVPISNHLYFYWYRQILGQKVEFLVSFYNNEISEKSEIFDDQFSVERPDGSNFTLKIRSTKLEDSAMYFCASSGELGGETQYFGPGTRLLVL.

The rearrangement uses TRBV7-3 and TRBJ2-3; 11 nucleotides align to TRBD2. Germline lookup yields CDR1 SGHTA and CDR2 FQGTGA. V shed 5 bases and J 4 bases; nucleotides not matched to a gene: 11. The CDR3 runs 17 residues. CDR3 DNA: TGTGCCAGCAGCCTAGAGGCTAGCGGGGGGTGGTCAGATACGCAGTATTTT. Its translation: CASSLEASGGWSDTQYF.

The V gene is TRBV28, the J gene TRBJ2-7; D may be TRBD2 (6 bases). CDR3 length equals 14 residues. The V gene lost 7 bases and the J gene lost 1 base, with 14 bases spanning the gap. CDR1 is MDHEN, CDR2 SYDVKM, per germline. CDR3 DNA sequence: TGTGCCAGCATTTCGGGGACTCCATCCTACGAGCAGTACTTC. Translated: CASISGTPSYEQYF.

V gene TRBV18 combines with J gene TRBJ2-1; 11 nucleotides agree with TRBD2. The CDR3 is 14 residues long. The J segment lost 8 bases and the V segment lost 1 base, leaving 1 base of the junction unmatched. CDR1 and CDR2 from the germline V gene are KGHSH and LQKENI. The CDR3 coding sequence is TGTGCCAGCTCACCACTAGCGGGAGGGGATGAGCAGTTCTTC. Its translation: CASSPLAGGDEQFF.

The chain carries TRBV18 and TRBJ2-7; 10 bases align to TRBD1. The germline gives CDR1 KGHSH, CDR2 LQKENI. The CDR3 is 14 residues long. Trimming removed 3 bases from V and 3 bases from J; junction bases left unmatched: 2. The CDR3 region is CASSPRTGGYEQYF. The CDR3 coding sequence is TGTGCCAGCTCACCTAGGACAGGGGGCTACGAGCAGTACTTC. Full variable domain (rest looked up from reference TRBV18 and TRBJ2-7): NAGVMQNPRHLVRRRGQEARLRCSPMKGHSHVYWYRQLPEEGLKFMVYLQKENIIDESGMPKERFSAEFPKEGPSILRIQQVVRGDSAAYFCASSPRTGGYEQYFGPGTRLTVT.

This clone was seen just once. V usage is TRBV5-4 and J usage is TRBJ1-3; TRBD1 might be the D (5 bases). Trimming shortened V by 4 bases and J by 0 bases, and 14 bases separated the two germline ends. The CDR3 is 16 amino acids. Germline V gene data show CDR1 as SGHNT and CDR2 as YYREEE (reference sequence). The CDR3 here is CASSLDRRNSGNTIYF. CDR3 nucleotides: TGTGCCAGCAGCCTCGACAGAAGGAACTCTGGAAACACCATATATTTT.

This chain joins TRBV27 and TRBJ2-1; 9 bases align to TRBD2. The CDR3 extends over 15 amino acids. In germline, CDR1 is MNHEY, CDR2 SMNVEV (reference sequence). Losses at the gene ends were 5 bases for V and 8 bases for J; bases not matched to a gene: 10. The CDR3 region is CASSVSAGGPYEQFF. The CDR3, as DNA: TGTGCCAGCAGTGTCTCGGCGGGAGGGCCCTATGAGCAGTTCTTC.

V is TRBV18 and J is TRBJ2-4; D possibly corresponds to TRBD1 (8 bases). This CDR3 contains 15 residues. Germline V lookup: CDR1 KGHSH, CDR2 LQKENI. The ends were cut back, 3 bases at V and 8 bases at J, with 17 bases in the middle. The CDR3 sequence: CASSPRTGRGDIQYF. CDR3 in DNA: TGTGCCAGCTCACCTAGGACAGGGAGGGGTGACATTCAGTACTTC.

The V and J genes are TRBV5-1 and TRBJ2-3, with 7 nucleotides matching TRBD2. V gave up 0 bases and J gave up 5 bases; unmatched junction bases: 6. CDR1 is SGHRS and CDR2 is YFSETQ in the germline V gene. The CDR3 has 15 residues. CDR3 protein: CASSLARLAEDTQYF. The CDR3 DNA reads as TGCGCCAGCAGCTTGGCGCGACTAGCAGAAGATACGCAGTATTTT.

The CDR3 DNA sequence: TGTGCCAGCAGTTACAACCGAGGACCGAACAATGAGCAGTTCTTC. Amino acid sequence: CASSYNRGPNNEQFF. The V gene is TRBV6-5, the J gene TRBJ2-1; D gene ambiguous. V shed 2 bases and J shed 5 bases, with 13 bases lying between them. CDR3 length: 15 residues. Germline V gives CDR1 MNHEY, CDR2 SVGAGI.

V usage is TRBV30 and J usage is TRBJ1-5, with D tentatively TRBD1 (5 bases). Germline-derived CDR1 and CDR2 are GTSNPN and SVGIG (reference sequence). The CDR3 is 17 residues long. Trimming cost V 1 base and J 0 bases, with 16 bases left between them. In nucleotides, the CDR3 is TGTGCCTGGAGTGAAGCAGGGTTAATTTATAGCAATCAGCCCCAGCATTTT. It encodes CAWSEAGLIYSNQPQHF.

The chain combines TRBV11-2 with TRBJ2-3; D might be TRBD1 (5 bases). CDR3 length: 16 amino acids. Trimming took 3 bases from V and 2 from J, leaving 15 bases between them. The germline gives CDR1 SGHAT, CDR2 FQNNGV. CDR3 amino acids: CASSFGRWGFTDTQYF. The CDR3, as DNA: TGTGCCAGCAGCTTCGGGCGGTGGGGCTTCACAGATACGCAGTATTTT.

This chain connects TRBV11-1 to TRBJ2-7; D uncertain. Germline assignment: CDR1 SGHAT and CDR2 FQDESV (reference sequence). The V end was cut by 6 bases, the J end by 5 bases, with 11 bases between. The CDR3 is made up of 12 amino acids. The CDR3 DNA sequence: TGTGCCAGCAGTTCTTGGTTGAACGAGCAGTACTTC. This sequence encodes CASSSWLNEQYF. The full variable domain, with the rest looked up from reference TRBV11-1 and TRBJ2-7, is EAEVAQSPRYKITEKSQAVAFWCDPISGHATLYWYRQILGQGPELLVQFQDESVVDDSQLPKDRFSAERLKGVDSTLKIQPAELGDSAMYLCASSSWLNEQYFGPGTRLTVT.

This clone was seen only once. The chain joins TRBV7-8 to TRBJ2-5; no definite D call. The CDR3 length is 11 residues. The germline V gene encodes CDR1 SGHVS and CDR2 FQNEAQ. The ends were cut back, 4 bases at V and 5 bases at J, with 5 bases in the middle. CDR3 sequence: CASSSRETQYF. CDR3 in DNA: TGTGCCAGCAGCTCCCGGGAGACCCAGTACTTC.

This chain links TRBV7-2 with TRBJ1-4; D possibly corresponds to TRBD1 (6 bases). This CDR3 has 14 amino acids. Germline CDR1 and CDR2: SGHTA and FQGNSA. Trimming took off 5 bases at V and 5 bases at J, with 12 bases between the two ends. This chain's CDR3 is CASSRGAPNEKLFF. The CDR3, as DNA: TGTGCCAGCAGCAGGGGGGCGCCAAATGAAAAACTGTTTTTT.

In DNA, the CDR3 is TGTGCCAGCAGTCTGGGGGGGGTATACGAGCAGTACTTC. Translated: CASSLGGVYEQYF. The chain has TRBV6-5 and TRBJ2-7, with 7 bases that match TRBD2. The CDR3 loop spans 13 amino acids. Germline V lookup: CDR1 MNHEY, CDR2 SVGAGI. V lost 5 bases to trimming and J lost 4 bases; unmatched junction nucleotides: 5.

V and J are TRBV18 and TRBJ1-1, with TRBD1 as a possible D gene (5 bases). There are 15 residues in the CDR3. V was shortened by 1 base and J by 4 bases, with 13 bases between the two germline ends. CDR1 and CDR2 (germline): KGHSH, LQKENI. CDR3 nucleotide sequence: TGTGCCAGCTCACCACGTGGAGGGGAGTCCACTGAAGCTTTCTTT. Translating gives CASSPRGGESTEAFF.

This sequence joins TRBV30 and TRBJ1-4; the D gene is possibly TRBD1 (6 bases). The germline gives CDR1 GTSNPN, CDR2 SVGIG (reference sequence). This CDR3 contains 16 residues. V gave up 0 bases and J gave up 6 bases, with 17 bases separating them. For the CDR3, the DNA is TGTGCCTGGAGTGTAAGGAGGGGGGGGTCGTATGAAAAACTGTTTTTT. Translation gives CAWSVRRGGSYEKLFF.

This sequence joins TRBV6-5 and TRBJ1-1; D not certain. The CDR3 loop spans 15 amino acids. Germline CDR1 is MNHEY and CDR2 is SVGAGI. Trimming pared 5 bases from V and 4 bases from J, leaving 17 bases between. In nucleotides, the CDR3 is TGTGCCAGCAGTCCCCGCGGGGTTGGGCTCACTGAAGCTTTCTTT. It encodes CASSPRGVGLTEAFF.

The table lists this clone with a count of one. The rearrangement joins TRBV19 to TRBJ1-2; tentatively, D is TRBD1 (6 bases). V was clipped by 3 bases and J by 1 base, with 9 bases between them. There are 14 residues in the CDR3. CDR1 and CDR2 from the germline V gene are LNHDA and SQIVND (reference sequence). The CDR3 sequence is CASSIRTDNYGYTF. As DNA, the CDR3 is TGTGCCAGTAGTATTAGGACAGATAACTATGGCTACACCTTC.

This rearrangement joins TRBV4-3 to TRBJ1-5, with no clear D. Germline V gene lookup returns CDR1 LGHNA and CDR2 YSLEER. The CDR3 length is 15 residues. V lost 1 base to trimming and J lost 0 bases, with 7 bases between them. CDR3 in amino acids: CASSQAWVSNQPQHF. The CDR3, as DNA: TGCGCCAGCAGCCAAGCATGGGTTAGCAATCAGCCCCAGCATTTT.

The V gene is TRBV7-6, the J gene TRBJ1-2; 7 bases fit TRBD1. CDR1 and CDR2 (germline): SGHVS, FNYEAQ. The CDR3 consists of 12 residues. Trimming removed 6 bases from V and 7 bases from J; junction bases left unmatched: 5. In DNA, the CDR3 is TGTGCCAGCAGGACAGGGCTGGCTGGCTACACCTTC. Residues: CASRTGLAGYTF.

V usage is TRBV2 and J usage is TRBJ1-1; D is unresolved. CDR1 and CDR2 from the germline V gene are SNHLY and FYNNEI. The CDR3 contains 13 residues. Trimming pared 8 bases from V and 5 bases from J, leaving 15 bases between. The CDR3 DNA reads TGTGCCAGCTTTGGCTTTTTGTGGACTGAAGCTTTCTTT. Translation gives CASFGFLWTEAFF.

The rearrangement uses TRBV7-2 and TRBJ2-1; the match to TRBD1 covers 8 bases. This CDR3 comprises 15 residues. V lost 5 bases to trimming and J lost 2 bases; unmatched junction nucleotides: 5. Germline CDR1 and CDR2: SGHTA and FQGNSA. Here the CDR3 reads CASSPRTGTYNEQFF. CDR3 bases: TGTGCCAGCAGCCCCCGGACAGGGACCTACAATGAGCAGTTCTTC.

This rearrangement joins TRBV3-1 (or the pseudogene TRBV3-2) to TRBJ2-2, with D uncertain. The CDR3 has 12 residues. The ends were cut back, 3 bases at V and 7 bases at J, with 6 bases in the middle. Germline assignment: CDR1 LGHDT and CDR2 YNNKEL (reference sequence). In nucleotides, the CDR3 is TGTGCCAGCAGCCAGCCCAACGGGGAGCTGTTTTTT. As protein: CASSQPNGELFF.